These T cell receptor beta chains were read from a single sample in a study of T cell responses to AZD1222 COVID-19 vaccine. Generated by immunoSEQ multiplex PCR, the TCRdb table keeps only in-frame clones and is missing some. The table has about 150,000 clones, approximately 90% seen once; the top ten hold roughly 3.4%. The source was peripheral blood, collected 28 days after the second AZD1222 dose. The receptors here all came from an adult who received the AZD1222 COVID-19 vaccine. Each CDR3 is given with its conserved first and last residue. A D gene is named only where the DNA matches it firmly. Clone size appears in some rows only: once, few, many, or a class for an expanded clone.

CDR3	DNA	V	J	D	size
CASKGPLGELFF	TGTGCCAGTAAGGGCCCTCTCGGGGAGCTGTTTTTT	TRBV28	TRBJ2-2	.	.
CASSRWGLGSNQPQHF	TGTGCCAGCAGTAGGTGGGGTCTAGGAAGCAATCAGCCCCAGCATTTT	TRBV27	TRBJ1-5	.	.
CASSYSSRTDNEQFF	TGTGCCAGCAGTTACTCGAGCAGGACAGACAATGAGCAGTTCTTC	TRBV6-5	TRBJ2-1	.	.
CASSRTGEGYTF	TGCGCCAGCAGCCGGACAGGGGAAGGCTACACCTTC	TRBV5-1	TRBJ1-2	TRBD1	.
CASSRGTGELFF	TGTGCCAGCAGTAGAGGGACCGGGGAGCTGTTTTTT	TRBV2	TRBJ2-2	.	.
CASSFGYNYGYTF	TGTGCCAGCAGTTTCGGTTACAACTATGGCTACACCTTC	TRBV28	TRBJ1-2	.	.
CAWSVLYGELFF	TGTGCCTGGAGTGTATTGTACGGGGAGCTGTTTTTT	TRBV30	TRBJ2-2	.	.
CASSPYSGTSTDTQYF	TGTGCCAGCAGCCCCTATAGCGGGACTAGCACAGATACGCAGTATTTT	TRBV7-6	TRBJ2-3	TRBD2	.
CASSYSGPSEKLFF	TGTGCCAGCAGTTACTCTGGGCCGAGTGAAAAACTGTTTTTT	TRBV6-2/TRBV6-3	TRBJ1-4	.	.
CASSFEYSEQYF	TGTGCCAGCAGCTTCGAGTATTCGGAGCAGTACTTC	TRBV5-4	TRBJ2-7	.	few
CASSLVEGAGYTF	TGTGCCAGCAGCTTAGTGGAAGGGGCAGGCTACACCTTC	TRBV7-2	TRBJ1-2	.	.
CASSLVQGISEKLFF	TGTGCCAGCAGTCTAGTACAGGGGATATCGGAAAAACTGTTTTTT	TRBV28	TRBJ1-4	TRBD1	once
CATSSRDRESYGYTF	TGTGCCACCAGCAGCCGGGACAGGGAAAGCTATGGCTACACCTTC	TRBV15	TRBJ1-2	TRBD1	.
CASSLDFRVEYGYTF	TGTGCCAGCAGCTTGGATTTCAGGGTGGAATATGGCTACACCTTC	TRBV5-6	TRBJ1-2	.	.
CASSPRPWPGELFF	TGTGCCAGCAGCCCCAGACCGTGGCCCGGGGAGCTGTTTTTT	TRBV6-5	TRBJ2-2	.	.
CASSLAARGVNEQYF	TGCGCCAGCAGCTTGGCGGCCAGGGGGGTAAACGAGCAGTACTTC	TRBV5-1	TRBJ2-7	.	.
CASSLLAGIGNQPQHF	TGTGCCAGCAGTTTATTGGCGGGAATTGGCAATCAGCCCCAGCATTTT	TRBV28	TRBJ1-5	.	.
CASSFEAGISYEQYF	TGTGCCAGCAGCTTTGAGGCGGGGATCTCCTACGAGCAGTACTTC	TRBV7-9	TRBJ2-7	.	.